This paragraph covers one TCR beta chain sequence. Its antigen is not yet known. No much larger clonotype is one base removed from it; base qualities were not supplied. This entry belongs to a study of CD8+ T cells in alopecia areata (dated by TCRdb to the late 2010s). General notes on the study: Treated patients were enrolled in an open-label pilot trial of oral tofacitinib, 5 to 10 mg twice daily, for moderate-to-severe alopecia areata. Tofacitinib was given for 6 to 18 months, followed by 6 months of follow-up off drug to assess delayed response and recurrence. High-throughput TCRbeta sequencing was used to examine T cell clonal expansion in alopecia areata in both the C3H/HeJ mouse model and human patients. Human TCRbeta sequencing covered scalp tissue and sorted CD4+ and CD8+ peripheral blood T cells from patchy and totalis/universalis alopecia areata patients and healthy controls. Biopsies were taken from tofacitinib-treated patients at baseline and again at 4 and 24 weeks into treatment, and several of those patients also had a later scalp biopsy. Scalp clonality was compared among normal scalp (n=4), patchy alopecia areata scalp (n=8), and alopecia totalis/universalis scalp (n=8). The RNA source kit depended on sample type: the PAXgene miRNA kit for fixed scalp, the miRNeasy kit for PBMCs, and the RNeasy kit for mouse skin. immunoSEQ multiplex PCR using 35 Vbeta forward primers and 13 Jbeta reverse primers was used to amplify TCRbeta CDR3 regions. Results and caveats for the whole study, not just this receptor: Compared with normal scalp, lesional scalp had higher clonality and more expanded CD8+ clones, particularly in alopecia totalis/universalis, a pattern that suggests antigenic drive. Unlike mouse skin, where gammadelta T cells dominate, normal human skin contains resident alphabeta T cells that get sequenced too, which complicates analysis of the scalp TCR repertoire. Shared TCR sequences between patients were less evident than in mice, which may be partly attributable to HLA diversity in the patient population.

At the junction V is shortened by 3 bases and J by 1 base; bases outside the gene matches: 3. The CDR3 covers 15 residues, taking in both the cysteine and the phenylalanine. CDR3 DNA only is kept here, 45 bases in frame from base 1. CDR1 SGHTA and CDR2 FQGTGA are derived from the germline V gene. The sample's time point label, in plain terms: baseline before oral tofacitinib. From alopecia areata patients, peripheral blood was collected along with lesional scalp punch biopsies. After PBMCs were isolated by density centrifugation and stained for CD3, CD4 and CD8, a FACSAria was used to sort CD4+ and CD8+ T cells. The library was built by means of the immunoSEQ multiplex PCR assay. RNA was extracted from all samples and reverse transcribed into cDNA as template for TCR sequencing. First-strand cDNA was synthesized using SuperScript III with a 2:1 mix of oligo-dT and random hexamers. A synthetic immune receptor repertoire was used to gauge amplification bias, and whatever bias remained was removed computationally. The authors processed their data as follows. Raw reads were preprocessed to remove errors, and CDR3 was defined according to IMGT conventions as the region from the conserved cysteine to phenylalanine. Clonality was computed by normalizing Shannon entropy by log2 of the number of productive unique TCRs and subtracting the result from 1. Whether each scalp clone was CD4 or CD8 was inferred by checking scalp TCRbeta sequences against the CD4 and CD8 repertoires from sorted blood. The table was pulled from immuneACCESS by TCRdb, which kept in-frame rearrangements only. Such tables lose some clones; where checked, under half of the loss comes from unresolved V genes, and the rest has no known cause. V, J and clone size reflect that table, while D and trimming were determined from the DNA. The sample profile shows 150,000 to 190,000 clones; around half of them were found once. Around 19% of the sample rests with the top ten.

The clonotype was recovered from a human donor with alopecia areata. Sequences were derived from CD8+ T cells sorted from blood, sampled at week 0. The chain links TRBV7-3 with TRBJ2-3; 8 middle bases align to TRBD2. The DNA sequence is given as TGTGCCAGCAGCTTTAGCGGGGCCGGCACAGATACGCAGTATTTT. Its coded protein is CASSFSGAGTDTQYF. Beyond the CDR3, the reference TRBV7-3 and TRBJ2-3 genes provide the residues; the full variable domain reads: GAGVSQTPSNKVTEKGKYVELRCDPISGHTALYWYRQSLGQGPEFLIYFQGTGAADDSGLPNDRFFAVRPEGSVSTLKIQRTERGDSAVYLCASSFSGAGTDTQYFGPGTRLTVL.